These 26 T cell receptor beta chains share one sample of origin, sequenced in a study of CD8 T cells in ankylosing spondylitis. TCRdb reprocessed the 5' RACE reads with MiXCR, giving one entry per CDR3 protein. The sample has 200,000 to 300,000 distinct CDR3 sequences, 20% to 30% seen once. Sequencing input: blood, either unsorted or a sorted T cell fraction (not recorded which). The receptors were gathered from a male donor with ankylosing spondylitis or in good health (not recorded which).

The chain recombines TRBV20-1 with TRBJ1-1; D not resolved. The V end lost 3 bases, the J end lost 1 base, and 18 bases lay between the germline ends. The CDR3 is 16 amino acids. Germline V gene data show CDR1 as DFQATT and CDR2 as SNEGSKA (reference sequence). CDR3 residues: CSASNPSGRPNTEAFF. The CDR3 bases are TGCAGTGCTAGTAATCCCTCTGGACGGCCGAACACTGAAGCTTTCTTT.

This clonotype was picked up many times. The chain links TRBV6-1 to TRBJ1-5, with D maybe TRBD1 (5 bases). Germline V gene data show CDR1 as MNHNS and CDR2 as SASEGT. This CDR3 is built from 13 residues. The ends were cut back, 3 bases at V and 7 bases at J, with 10 bases in the middle. The CDR3 loop reads CASSDRERQPQHF. The CDR3 DNA reads TGTGCCAGCAGTGACAGGGAGAGACAGCCCCAGCATTTT.

This clonotype was picked up many times. The rearrangement joins TRBV20-1 to TRBJ2-7; perhaps TRBD1 as D (7 bases). CDR3 length equals 14 residues. V shed 6 bases and J shed 5 bases, with 20 bases lying between them. CDR1 is DFQATT, CDR2 SNEGSKA, per germline (reference sequence). The CDR3 sequence is CSAEPRDSRNEQYF. The CDR3 bases are TGCAGTGCAGAACCGCGGGACAGCCGTAACGAGCAGTACTTC.

The chain is built from TRBV20-1 and TRBJ2-7, with D possibly called TRBD1 or TRBD2 (5 bases each). Germline lookup yields CDR1 DFQATT and CDR2 SNEGSKA (reference sequence). This CDR3 comprises 13 residues. V gave up 1 base and J gave up 3 bases, with 10 bases separating them. The CDR3 nucleotides read TGCAGTGCTAGAGTGGGGGTTTTCTACGAGCAGTACTTC. Its translation is CSARVGVFYEQYF.

The chain recombines TRBV20-1 with TRBJ2-5; D is perhaps TRBD2 (6 bases). This CDR3 is built from 11 residues. The germline V gene encodes CDR1 DFQATT and CDR2 SNEGSKA (reference sequence). In nucleotides, the CDR3 is TGCGGGGGGAGTAGCGGCGAGACCCAGTACTTC. Amino acid sequence: CGGSSGETQYF.

The J gene is TRBJ2-1, the V gene TRBV2, with no clear D. Trimming cost V 0 bases and J 12 bases, with 6 bases left between them. Per the germline V gene, CDR1 is SNHLY and CDR2 is FYNNEI. This CDR3 comprises 11 residues. This CDR3 reads CASSEAPRQFF. CDR3 coding DNA: TGTGCCAGCAGTGAAGCACCCAGGCAGTTCTTC. The whole variable domain, remainder taken from reference TRBV2 and TRBJ2-1, is EPEVTQTPSHQVTQMGQEVILRCVPISNHLYFYWYRQILGQKVEFLVSFYNNEISEKSEIFDDQFSVERPDGSNFTLKIRSTKLEDSAMYFCASSEAPRQFFGPGTRLTVL.

V and J are TRBV5-1 and TRBJ2-1, with TRBD2 as a possible D gene (5 bases). This CDR3 has 15 amino acids. V was shortened by 0 bases and J by 0 bases, with 7 bases between the two germline ends. From germline, CDR1 is SGHRS and CDR2 YFSETQ. CDR3 sequence: CASSLEGSSYNEQFF. CDR3 in DNA: TGCGCCAGCAGCTTGGAAGGGAGCTCCTACAATGAGCAGTTCTTC.

V and J are TRBV5-1 and TRBJ2-3; possibly TRBD2 for D (6 bases). Trimming stripped 2 bases from V and 1 base from J, with 11 bases between. This CDR3 has 15 residues. Germline V gene lookup returns CDR1 SGHRS and CDR2 YFSETQ. The CDR3 loop reads CASSFLALGTDTQYF. Written as DNA, the CDR3 is TGCGCCAGCAGCTTTCTAGCGTTGGGCACAGATACGCAGTATTTT.

In this sample, this clonotype turned up a few times. This CDR3 reads CSATAGTGGLRDTQYF. The CDR3 DNA reads as TGCAGTGCTACCGCCGGGACAGGGGGTCTTAGAGATACGCAGTATTTT. J is TRBJ2-3 and V is TRBV20-1; TRBD1 aligns across 11 bases. The CDR3 covers 16 residues. CDR1 and CDR2 (germline): DFQATT, SNEGSKA (reference sequence). V trimming: 4 bases; J trimming: 5 bases; junction bases outside the gene matches: 11.

V is TRBV12-3 or TRBV12-4 and J is TRBJ1-1; D gene uncertain. V was pared by 0 bases and J by 1 base, with 6 bases between. The CDR3 consists of 14 residues. CDR3 region: CASSLARTNTEAFF. The CDR3 bases are TGTGCCAGCAGTTTAGCCCGGACGAACACTGAAGCTTTCTTT.

The gene calls are TRBV20-1 and TRBJ1-5, with a weak D call TRBD1 (6 bases). This CDR3 comprises 14 residues. V was shortened by 3 bases and J by 1 base, with 10 bases between the two germline ends. The germline V gene encodes CDR1 DFQATT and CDR2 SNEGSKA (reference sequence). DNA of the CDR3: TGCAGTGCTAGGGGGGGGGCCAGCAATCAGCCCCAGCATTTT. Translated: CSARGGASNQPQHF.

This clonotype was recorded at least ten times. V is TRBV12-3 or TRBV12-4 and J is TRBJ2-1; 7 bases fit TRBD2. This CDR3 has 15 residues. The V and J ends lost 6 bases and 7 bases, in that order; junction bases with no gene match: 12. The CDR3 nucleotides read TGTGCCAGCAGACTCCGGACGGGGGGAGAGAATGAGCAGTTCTTC. As protein: CASRLRTGGENEQFF.

This clonotype was observed many times. This sequence joins TRBV11-2 and TRBJ2-2, with D perhaps TRBD2 (5 bases). Germline assignment: CDR1 SGHAT and CDR2 FQNNGV. The CDR3 extends over 14 amino acids. V was pared by 5 bases and J by 4 bases, with 11 bases between. The CDR3 here is CASSRPEGTGELFF. Here the CDR3 DNA reads TGTGCCAGCAGCCGACCCGAGGGCACCGGGGAGCTGTTTTTT. The full variable domain, completed using reference TRBV11-2 and TRBJ2-2, is EAGVAQSPRYKIIEKRQSVAFWCNPISGHATLYWYQQILGQGPKLLIQFQNNGVVDDSQLPKDRFSAERLKGVDSTLKIQPAKLEDSAVYLCASSRPEGTGELFFGEGSRLTVL.

Ten or more counts support this clonotype. The chain is built from TRBV29-1 and TRBJ1-1; weak D call: TRBD1 (5 bases). Germline V lookup: CDR1 SQVTM, CDR2 ANQGSEA. CDR3 size: 15 residues. V dropped 2 bases and J dropped 5 bases, with 18 bases sitting between them. The CDR3 DNA reads as TGCAGCGTTGAACGTCCGGAGGGGCTTGCAACTGAAGCTTTCTTT. Its protein product is CSVERPEGLATEAFF. The full variable domain, rest sourced from reference TRBV29-1 and TRBJ1-1, is SAVISQKPSRDICQRGTSLTIQCQVDSQVTMMFWYRQQPGQSLTLIATANQGSEATYESGFVIDKFPISRPNLTFSTLTVSNMSPEDSSIYLCSVERPEGLATEAFFGQGTRLTVV.

This clonotype was counted only a few times. The rearrangement links TRBV6-4 to TRBJ2-7; TRBD2 aligns across 7 bases. The CDR3 is 17 residues long. CDR1 MRHNA and CDR2 SNTAGT come from the germline V gene. Trimming cost V 2 bases and J 0 bases; bases outside gene matches: 10. CDR3 protein: CASSDGKSGEASYEQYF. The CDR3 bases are TGTGCCAGCAGTGACGGTAAGAGCGGGGAGGCCTCCTACGAGCAGTACTTC.

There are a few counts of this clonotype. The V and J genes are TRBV20-1 and TRBJ2-2; D is unclear. Trimming left V 3 bases short and J 7 bases short, with 9 bases between. The CDR3 length is 12 residues. Per the germline V gene, CDR1 is DFQATT and CDR2 is SNEGSKA (reference sequence). The CDR3 spells CSASLWGGELFF. The CDR3 nucleotides read TGCAGTGCTAGTCTCTGGGGCGGGGAGCTGTTTTTT.

The table lists this clonotype with many counts. V is TRBV12-3 or TRBV12-4 and J is TRBJ2-7; 9 nucleotides align to TRBD2. The V and J ends lost 6 bases and 3 bases, in that order; junction bases with no gene match: 6. There are 14 residues in the CDR3. CDR3 in DNA: TGTGCCAGCAGCCCCACTAGCGGGTACTACGAGCAGTACTTC. Translation gives CASSPTSGYYEQYF.

Ten or more counts support this clonotype. The chain recombines TRBV24-1 with TRBJ2-7, with TRBD1 matching 9 bases. The V gene end was trimmed by 3 bases and the J gene end by 4 bases; junction bases not matched to a gene: 6. The CDR3 extends over 15 amino acids. Looked up from germline, CDR1 is KGHDR and CDR2 is SFDVKD. The chain's CDR3 is CATSDAGTGRYEQYF. The CDR3 DNA follows: TGTGCCACCAGTGATGCCGGGACAGGGAGGTACGAGCAGTACTTC.

V is TRBV10-3 and J is TRBJ2-3; no definite D call. Germline V gives CDR1 ENHRY, CDR2 SYGVKD. The CDR3 runs 14 residues. The ends were cut back, 4 bases at V and 0 bases at J, with 8 bases in the middle. The CDR3 reads CAISGADSTDTQYF. CDR3 nucleotides: TGTGCCATCAGTGGGGCAGACAGCACAGATACGCAGTATTTT.

V is TRBV20-1 and J is TRBJ1-3; TRBD1 aligns across 9 bases. CDR3 length equals 15 residues. CDR1 and CDR2 from the germline V gene are DFQATT and SNEGSKA (reference sequence). V was clipped by 5 bases and J by 0 bases; unmatched bases: 5. DNA for the CDR3: TGCAGTGCTGCCGGGACAGGGAACTCTGGAAACACCATATATTTT. This translates into CSAAGTGNSGNTIYF.

Notes on this clonotype: The junction and the germline gene differ at one end; a read error may be behind it. The V and J genes are TRBV6-1 and TRBJ1-2, with 7 positions matching TRBD1. The CDR3 spans 15 residues. Looked up from germline, CDR1 is MNHNS and CDR2 is SASEGT. The CDR3 sequence is CASSEQPGTVYRYTF. DNA for the CDR3: TGTGCCAGCAGCGAGCAACCAGGGACAGTCTATCGCTACACCTTC.

This clonotype was seen many times. The chain recombines TRBV20-1 with TRBJ1-1; tentatively, D is TRBD1 (5 bases). This CDR3 contains 14 residues. The germline gives CDR1 DFQATT, CDR2 SNEGSKA (reference sequence). Trimming shortened V by 5 bases and J by 1 base, and 14 bases separated the two germline ends. This CDR3 is CSAHVGGGNTEAFF. The CDR3 DNA reads as TGCAGTGCTCACGTTGGGGGGGGGAACACTGAAGCTTTCTTT.

The chain couples TRBV18 to TRBJ2-3, with a possible D match to TRBD2 (5 bases). The germline V gene has CDR1 KGHSH and CDR2 LQKENI. The CDR3 is 16 residues long. V was cut by 6 bases and J by 1 base, with 17 bases left in between. The DNA for the CDR3 is TGTGCCAGCTCCCCCCTTTCTTCGCGGGGCACAGATACGCAGTATTTT. Translated: CASSPLSSRGTDTQYF.

The chain joins TRBV20-1 to TRBJ2-4; the D is unclear. CDR1 is DFQATT, CDR2 SNEGSKA, per germline (reference sequence). The V and J ends lost 6 bases and 4 bases respectively, with 16 bases between them. The CDR3 is 14 amino acids. The CDR3 bases are TGCAGTGCCCCCTCCTCGGGTAAAAAAAACATTCAGTACTTC. Its protein is CSAPSSGKKNIQYF.

Only a few counts were recorded for this clonotype. This CDR3 reads CSALSGTRTDTQYF. The CDR3 region has the DNA TGCAGTGCTCTTAGCGGGACCCGCACAGATACGCAGTATTTT. The chain combines TRBV20-1 with TRBJ2-3, with TRBD2 matching over 8 bases. Germline CDR1 is DFQATT and CDR2 is SNEGSKA (reference sequence). Unmatched junction bases numbered 5, after V lost 5 bases and J lost 1 base. This CDR3 contains 14 residues.

This clonotype was counted many times. The chain joins TRBV20-1 to TRBJ1-1, with D unclear. This CDR3 is 12 amino acids long. V dropped 5 bases and J dropped 4 bases, with 11 bases sitting between them. Per the germline V gene, CDR1 is DFQATT and CDR2 is SNEGSKA (reference sequence). The CDR3 reads CSARTPVTEAFF. For the CDR3, the DNA is TGCAGTGCTCGGACCCCGGTCACTGAAGCTTTCTTT.